This entry lists 19 T cell receptor beta chains sequenced from one sample in a study of shared clonotypes between healthy human individuals. Repertoires were generated with immunoSEQ multiplex PCR, while TCRdb's copy carries only in-frame clones and drops some. The sample holds fewer than 850,000 clones; 60% to 80% are singletons and the top ten take 1.8%. The sequencing input was memory CD4+ T cells sorted from blood. The subset is: CD45RA-negative fraction. The receptors stem from a woman in her twenties or thirties in good health.

The chain employs TRBV5-4 and TRBJ2-1, with D unclear. Trimming removed 0 bases from V and 10 bases from J, with 14 bases in between. There are 14 residues in the CDR3. The V gene's germline CDR1 is SGHNT and CDR2 YYREEE (reference sequence). The CDR3: CASSLVQIPKEQFF. Written as DNA, the CDR3 is TGTGCCAGCAGCTTGGTTCAGATTCCAAAAGAGCAGTTCTTC.

V and J are TRBV6-1 and TRBJ1-5, with 8 bases lining up with TRBD1. This CDR3 has 15 residues. The germline CDR1 and CDR2 sequences are MNHNS and SASEGT. After removal of 2 bases from V and 7 bases from J, the junction contained 7 bases not matched to a gene. The CDR3 sequence: CASSEPRTGYQPQHF. The CDR3, as DNA: TGTGCCAGCAGTGAACCCCGGACAGGGTACCAGCCCCAGCATTTT.

DNA for the CDR3: TGTGCCAGCAGCTTGGTGTCCGCGACGAACACTGAAGCTTTCTTT. Its translation is CASSLVSATNTEAFF. The rearrangement links TRBV5-4 to TRBJ1-1; D is unclear. Germline V CDR1 and CDR2: SGHNT, YYREEE (reference sequence). CDR3 length: 15 residues. V gave up 0 bases and J gave up 1 base, with 10 bases separating them.

V and J are TRBV28 and TRBJ1-2; 8 bases line up with TRBD1. Trimming removed 8 bases from V and 4 bases from J; junction bases left unmatched: 15. From germline, CDR1 is MDHEN and CDR2 SYDVKM. CDR3 length: 16 residues. The CDR3 protein is CASRSQGAVEGYGYTF. DNA for the CDR3: TGTGCCAGCCGTTCCCAGGGGGCTGTCGAGGGCTATGGCTACACCTTC.

The chain links TRBV4-2 to TRBJ1-4, with TRBD1 identical over 11 bases. Losses at the gene ends were 1 base for V and 4 bases for J; bases not matched to a gene: 5. The germline gives CDR1 LGHNA, CDR2 YNFKEQ. The CDR3 has 17 residues. CDR3 residues: CASSQGGTGGGNEKLFF. DNA for the CDR3: TGTGCCAGCAGCCAAGGAGGGACAGGGGGAGGTAATGAAAAACTGTTTTTT.

This clone was counted only a few times. The chain couples TRBV10-3 to TRBJ1-4; the D gene is possibly TRBD1 (6 bases). Germline V CDR1 and CDR2: ENHRY, SYGVKD. The CDR3 covers 14 residues. Trimming removed 4 bases at V and 3 bases at J, with 9 bases between. The CDR3 here is CAISAGDSNEKLFF. CDR3 sequence (DNA): TGTGCCATCAGTGCAGGGGATTCTAATGAAAAACTGTTTTTT.

This clone was found a few times. The CDR3 DNA reads as TGTGCCAGCAGTGACGGTGGGAGCGAGCAGTACTTC. It yields the protein CASSDGGSEQYF. V and J are TRBV2 and TRBJ2-7, with D maybe TRBD2 (5 bases). Trimming took 3 bases from V and 6 from J, leaving 9 bases between them. Germline assignment: CDR1 SNHLY and CDR2 FYNNEI. The CDR3 extends over 12 amino acids.

This clone has a count of ten or more. This chain uses TRBV7-7 with TRBJ1-1; maybe TRBD1 (5 bases). The CDR3 runs 15 residues. Trimming removed 5 bases from V and 3 bases from J, with 16 bases in between. Germline loops: CDR1 SSHAT, CDR2 FNYEAQ (reference sequence). The CDR3 region has the DNA TGTGCCAGCAGCCGGGGCCCCAGCTCGTACACTGAAGCTTTCTTT. It specifies CASSRGPSSYTEAFF. The full variable domain, with the rest looked up from reference TRBV7-7 and TRBJ1-1, is GAGVSQSPRYKVTKRGQDVTLRCDPISSHATLYWYQQALGQGPEFLTYFNYEAQPDKSGLPSDRFSAERPEGSISTLTIQRTEQRDSAMYRCASSRGPSSYTEAFFGQGTRLTVV.

V usage is TRBV5-1 and J usage is TRBJ1-4, with D maybe TRBD1 (5 bases). The germline V gene encodes CDR1 SGHRS and CDR2 YFSETQ. The CDR3 spans 15 residues. Trimming removed 0 bases at V and 7 bases at J, with 13 bases between. For the CDR3, the DNA is TGCGCCAGCAGCTTGGACAGGACTTCTTCTGAAAAACTGTTTTTT. Its translation is CASSLDRTSSEKLFF.

This rearrangement joins TRBV6-5 to TRBJ1-5; D perhaps matches TRBD1 (5 bases). V shed 2 bases and J shed 0 bases, with 11 bases lying between them. From germline, CDR1 is MNHEY and CDR2 SVGAGI. CDR3 length: 16 residues. The CDR3 sequence: CASSYGRQYSNQPQHF. For the CDR3, the DNA is TGTGCCAGCAGTTACGGCAGACAGTATAGCAATCAGCCCCAGCATTTT.

The DNA of the CDR3 is TGTGCCAGCAACCGACAGGGGTACAATCAGCCCCAGCATTTT. Its protein is CASNRQGYNQPQHF. The chain is built from TRBV5-8 and TRBJ1-5; 8 bases fit TRBD1. The CDR3 has 14 residues. V was pared by 6 bases and J by 3 bases, with 5 bases of the junction left unmatched. Looked up from germline, CDR1 is SGHTS and CDR2 is YDEGEE.

This clone appeared a single time. The chain recombines TRBV2 with TRBJ1-3, with D hard to call. V was cut by 6 bases and J by 4 bases, with 16 bases left in between. The CDR3 totals 15 residues. CDR1 SNHLY and CDR2 FYNNEI come from the germline V gene. The CDR3 bases are TGTGCCAGCAGGGAACGAGCCGGGGTCGGAAACACCATATATTTT. Translated, it gives CASRERAGVGNTIYF.

The chain uses TRBV5-1 and TRBJ2-2; D call uncertain. V lost 0 bases, J lost 6 bases, and 12 bases lay in between. The germline CDR1 and CDR2 sequences are SGHRS and YFSETQ. The CDR3 sequence is 15 residues long. CDR3 amino acids: CASSLELNWSGELFF. CDR3 DNA sequence: TGCGCCAGCAGCTTGGAATTAAATTGGTCCGGGGAGCTGTTTTTT.

The rearrangement uses TRBV7-9 and TRBJ2-1; the match to TRBD1 covers 9 bases. J was trimmed by 8 bases and V by 5 bases; bases with no gene match: 10. The CDR3 covers 15 residues. From germline, CDR1 is SEHNR and CDR2 FQNEAQ (reference sequence). This CDR3 is CASSNDRGMLDEQFF. The CDR3 DNA sequence: TGTGCCAGCAGCAACGACAGGGGGATGTTAGATGAGCAGTTCTTC. Supplemented by reference TRBV7-9 and TRBJ2-1, the full variable domain reads DTGVSQNPRHKITKRGQNVTFRCDPISEHNRLYWYRQTLGQGPEFLTYFQNEAQLEKSRLLSDRFSAERPKGSFSTLEIQRTEQGDSAMYLCASSNDRGMLDEQFFGPGTRLTVL.

The V and J genes are TRBV28 and TRBJ1-1; D is uncertain. The V end lost 3 bases, the J end lost 5 bases, and 10 bases lay between the germline ends. CDR1 and CDR2 from the germline V gene are MDHEN and SYDVKM. This CDR3 is built from 13 residues. The CDR3 DNA reads as TGTGCCAGCAGTTTTGTAGCAGAAACTGAAGCTTTCTTT. Protein: CASSFVAETEAFF.

The chain couples TRBV28 to TRBJ2-7, with D tentatively TRBD2 (6 bases). V was shortened by 3 bases and J by 0 bases, with 15 bases between the two germline ends. In germline, CDR1 is MDHEN, CDR2 SYDVKM. CDR3 length: 16 amino acids. The CDR3 DNA reads as TGTGCCAGCAGTTTTCATCTAGCGCTACTCTCCTACGAGCAGTACTTC. Its protein is CASSFHLALLSYEQYF.

This chain uses TRBV10-3 with TRBJ1-1, with D possibly matching TRBD1 (6 bases). Germline CDR1 is ENHRY and CDR2 is SYGVKD. The CDR3 is made up of 15 amino acids. V was shortened by 0 bases and J by 6 bases, with 14 bases between the two germline ends. CDR3 sequence: CAISESSLGHAEAFF. The CDR3 region has the DNA TGTGCCATCAGTGAGTCGAGTTTGGGACACGCTGAAGCTTTCTTT.

The chain employs TRBV7-6 and TRBJ2-7; TRBD1 matches at 8 bases. The germline gives CDR1 SGHVS, CDR2 FNYEAQ. The V gene end was trimmed by 5 bases and the J gene end by 0 bases; junction bases not matched to a gene: 6. This CDR3 spans 15 amino acids. As DNA, the CDR3 is TGTGCCAGCAGCCCCCGACAGGGGAACTCCTACGAGCAGTACTTC. Its translation is CASSPRQGNSYEQYF.

This rearrangement joins TRBV7-8 to TRBJ2-5; 8 bases are shared with TRBD1. The CDR3 has 13 residues. Unmatched junction bases numbered 4, after V lost 5 bases and J lost 5 bases. Germline values: CDR1 SGHVS, CDR2 FQNEAQ. The CDR3 protein is CASSQGARETQYF. In DNA, the CDR3 is TGTGCCAGCAGCCAGGGGGCCCGGGAGACCCAGTACTTC.